This TCR beta chain was documented in a study of response to subunit inactivated influenza vaccine. This clonotype was seen a handful of times. Per germline, CDR1 SGDLS and CDR2 YYNGEE. Losses at the gene ends were 3 bases for V and 8 bases for J; bases not matched to a gene: 8. The CDR3 loop spans 15 amino acids. Each CDR3 protein is one row after TCRdb ran MiXCR on the RT-PCR reads. The sample lists about 540,000 distinct CDR3 sequences; approximately 24% were seen once. In addition, the sample was reused for a study of T cells expressing NK-cell markers. According to that study: The TCR beta cDNA came from 5'RACE template switching with UMIs. Eight donors were sequenced, of whom seven were HCMV-seropositive, while the remaining one was HCMV-seronegative. Among CD8+ T cells from five or six donors, dominant NKG2C+ clonotypes accounted for about 1.0-7.0%.

The source is a man over 45 who received an inactivated influenza vaccine. The sample consisted of CD4+ T cells sorted from PBMCs, taken approximately 13 days after vaccination. The V gene is TRBV9, the J gene TRBJ1-4; 9 bases match TRBD1. CDR3 bases: TGTGCCAGCAGCGAGGAACAGGGGGCCGTCGAAAAACTGTTTTTT. Translating it yields CASSEEQGAVEKLFF.